This T cell receptor (beta chain) is from a study of blood T cell repertoires in COVID-19. Study background: Sites across the United States, Italy and Spain contributed samples from acute and convalescent COVID-19. Sources were T cells, B-cell-depleted T cells, or PBMCs; the material itself was cDNA or gDNA.

Per the original methods: Amplification of reference gene primers was used by the study to estimate nucleated cell counts. Some clones are missing from TCRdb's copy, which holds only in-frame ones; the method was immunoSEQ multiplex PCR. V and J calls and clone size follow that table, whereas D and trimming were derived from the DNA. The sample contains more than 100,000 clones, just over 85% of which appear only once. This clone appeared a few times. The germline CDR1 and CDR2 sequences are MDHEN and SYDVKM. The CDR3 runs to 14 residues. V dropped 5 bases and J dropped 3; count of bases not matched to a gene: 2.

The specimen was peripheral blood. The chain links TRBV28 to TRBJ1-5; 9 positions match TRBD1. This TCR was recovered from a woman aged 50 to 60 with active or convalescent COVID-19. In nucleotides, the CDR3 is TGTGCCAGCAGTCGGACAGGGGTCAATCAGCCCCAGCATTTT. Translating it yields CASSRTGVNQPQHF.